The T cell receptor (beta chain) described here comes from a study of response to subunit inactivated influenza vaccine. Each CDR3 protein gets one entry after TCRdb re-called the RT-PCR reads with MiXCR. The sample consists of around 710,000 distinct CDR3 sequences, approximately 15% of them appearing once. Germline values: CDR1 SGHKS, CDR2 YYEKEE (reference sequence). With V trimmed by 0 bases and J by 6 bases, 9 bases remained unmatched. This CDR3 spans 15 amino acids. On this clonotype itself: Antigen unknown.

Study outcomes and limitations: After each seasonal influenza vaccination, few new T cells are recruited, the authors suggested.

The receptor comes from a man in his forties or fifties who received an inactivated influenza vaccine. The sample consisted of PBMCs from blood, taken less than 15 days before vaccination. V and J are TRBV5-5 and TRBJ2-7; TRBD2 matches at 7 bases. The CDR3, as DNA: TGTGCCAGCAGCTTGGGTTCGGTGGGGGGGATCGAGCAGTACTTC. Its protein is CASSLGSVGGIEQYF.